This TCR beta chain was recovered during a study of multiple sclerosis patients with progressive multifocal leukoencephalopathy. Here immunoSEQ multiplex PCR was the method, and the copy in TCRdb shows in-frame clones only, minus some. The sample carries about 30,000 clones, roughly nine tenths recorded once. Broader study findings: PML-onset expanded TRB clones were detectable before and during natalizumab therapy. Less diverse TRB repertoires were suggested in most PML patients. It is unclear whether the findings reflect JC virus infection or general immunocompromise.

A remark on this clone: Its antigen is not identified.

Time point: more than five months of natalizumab therapy. All PML patients were female, and all patients had earlier interferon beta. Germline values: CDR1 SQVTM, CDR2 ANQGSEA. The CDR3 is made up of 14 amino acids. Trimming at V came to 6 bases and at J to 4 bases, leaving 9 bases not matched to a gene. The chain carries TRBV29-1 and TRBJ1-3; 7 bases align to TRBD1. This sequence was found in a human donor with multiple sclerosis. This specimen was PBMCs, taken from a patient treated with natalizumab. The CDR3 region has the DNA TGCAGCGTCTCAACAGGGGCGGTCGGAAACACCATATATTTT. Translating it yields CSVSTGAVGNTIYF.